This T cell receptor beta chain was documented in a study of CD4 T cells in relation to SARS-CoV-2 and coronaviruses. The CDR3 is 14 amino acids. Trimming pared 1 base from V and 5 bases from J, leaving 11 bases between. Germline CDR1 is SGHAT and CDR2 is FQNNGV. Sequencing was performed with immunoSEQ multiplex PCR; in TCRdb, only in-frame clones are kept and a portion is missing. Here the sample spans tens of thousands of clones, 73% being singletons. Before the COVID-19 pandemic, during about 2011-2019, CD4+ T cells were taken from unexposed donors. After less than 11 days of culture, CD4+ T cells were isolated. As cell numbers allowed, unexposed-donor CD4+ T cells faced SARS-CoV-2 S/N and four cold-coronavirus spikes. For this clone: Its antigen is unknown.

V gene TRBV11-2 combines with J gene TRBJ1-1, with a possible D match to TRBD1 (6 bases). This clonotype was obtained from a human donor in good health. Sequenced: CD4+ T cells from PBMCs, cultured in vitro. For the CDR3, the DNA is TGTGCCAGCAGCTTAGTCGCAGGGGAGACTGAAGCTTTCTTT. It specifies CASSLVAGETEAFF.